These 26 T cell receptor beta chains originate from one sample sequenced in a study of T-cell reconstitution after alpha-beta-depleted transplantation in children. A library of TCRbeta sequences, prepared with unique molecular identifiers, was generated. TCRdb re-called the PCR reads through MiXCR, storing one row per CDR3 protein. This sample yields just over 200,000 distinct CDR3 sequences, of which around 7.7% are seen a single time; 35% to 45% belongs to the top ten. The sequencing used PBMCs, mostly from graft donor cells, collected 360 days after TCRalphabeta/CD19-depleted stem cell transplant. These TCRs come from a male patient between 2 and 15 years old who had a stem cell transplant for acute myeloid leukemia, so the T cells may come from the graft donor.

Many counts were recorded for this clonotype. The gene calls are TRBV24-1 and TRBJ2-1; TRBD1 matches at 8 bases. Germline values: CDR1 KGHDR, CDR2 SFDVKD. The CDR3 runs 16 residues. Trimming at V came to 4 bases and at J to 5 bases, leaving 9 bases not matched to a gene. The CDR3 here is CATSEPGQGANNEQFF. CDR3 bases: TGTGCCACCAGTGAGCCCGGACAGGGAGCAAACAATGAGCAGTTCTTC.

Concerning this clonotype itself: A much larger clone lies a single base off, so this may be a read error. The rearrangement links TRBV20-1 to TRBJ2-3; D is possibly TRBD2 (6 bases). The CDR3 is 15 amino acids. The V and J ends lost 7 bases and 0 bases respectively, with 17 bases between them. Germline lookup yields CDR1 DFQATT and CDR2 SNEGSKA (reference sequence). CDR3 amino acids: CSVRGQLASTDTQYF. The CDR3 bases are TGCAGTGTTAGGGGTCAACTAGCCAGCACAGATACGCAGTATTTT.

This clonotype was seen many times. This chain connects TRBV12-3 or TRBV12-4 to TRBJ2-1; TRBD2 matches at 8 bases. Trimming took 5 bases from V and 9 from J; bases not matched to a gene: 12. This CDR3 region has 15 residues. CDR3 nucleotides: TGTGCCAGCAGTCCCGGACTAGCTTTCTTCGGTGAGCAGTTCTTC. It specifies CASSPGLAFFGEQFF.

This clonotype has at least ten counts. This rearrangement joins TRBV7-9 to TRBJ1-1, with a weak D call TRBD1 (6 bases). V was pared by 0 bases and J by 5 bases, with 13 bases between. Germline CDR1 is SEHNR and CDR2 is FQNEAQ (reference sequence). The CDR3 runs 15 residues. CDR3 nucleotide sequence: TGTGCCAGCAGCTTAGCGGGCCAGGGGTGGACTGAAGCTTTCTTT. Protein sequence: CASSLAGQGWTEAFF.

This rearrangement joins TRBV20-1 to TRBJ2-7, with a weak D call TRBD2 (5 bases). Per germline, CDR1 DFQATT and CDR2 SNEGSKA (reference sequence). There are 15 residues in the CDR3. V was cut by 3 bases and J by 6 bases, with 21 bases left in between. Here the CDR3 reads CSASSSSGSSIEQYV. The CDR3 DNA reads as TGCAGTGCTAGTTCTTCGTCGGGGTCGAGTATCGAGCAGTACGTC.

This clonotype came up many times. The chain has TRBV6-2 or TRBV6-3 and TRBJ2-7, with no clear D. The CDR3 loop spans 13 amino acids. CDR1 MNHEY and CDR2 SVGEGT come from the germline V gene. V dropped 6 bases and J dropped 0 bases, with 9 bases sitting between them. CDR3 nucleotides: TGTGCCAGCAGACCCGGTAGCTCCTACGAGCAGTACGTC. This translates into CASRPGSSYEQYV.

This clonotype has more than one count but fewer than ten. The chain carries TRBV12-3 or TRBV12-4 and TRBJ1-6, with TRBD1 matching 9 bases. The junction had 12 bases not matched to a gene; V was cut back by 5 bases and J by 7 bases. The CDR3 is 17 residues long. The CDR3 loop reads CASSRLFSDRGNSPLHF. CDR3 DNA: TGTGCCAGCAGTCGCCTCTTTTCGGACAGGGGAAATTCACCCCTCCACTTT.

This CDR3 is CASRFAFSGGPQETQYF. CDR3 in DNA: TGTGCCAGCCGTTTTGCCTTTTCGGGGGGGCCTCAAGAGACCCAGTACTTC. The chain links TRBV6-5 to TRBJ2-5; the match to TRBD2 covers 8 bases. Trimming took 8 bases from V and 2 from J; bases not matched to a gene: 16. Germline values: CDR1 MNHEY, CDR2 SVGAGI. The CDR3 is 17 amino acids.

There are a few counts of this clonotype. V is TRBV13 and J is TRBJ2-3; D may be TRBD2 (5 bases). CDR3 length equals 16 residues. Germline V CDR1 and CDR2: PRHDT, FYEKMQ (reference sequence). V lost 2 bases to trimming and J lost 2 bases, with 14 bases between them. This CDR3 is CASSLRLAGYTDTQYF. The CDR3 region has the DNA TGTGCCAGCAGCTTAAGATTGGCGGGCTACACAGATACGCAGTATTTT.

This clonotype was seen a handful of times. This chain links TRBV10-3 with TRBJ2-7; D may match TRBD1 or TRBD2 (6 bases each). This CDR3 has 12 residues. Germline lookup yields CDR1 ENHRY and CDR2 SYGVKD. The V end lost 10 bases, the J end lost 7 bases, and 17 bases lay between the germline ends. The CDR3 region has the DNA TGTGCCAGCGGAGGGGGGCAGGGTGAGCAGTACGTC. This codes for CASGGGQGEQYV.

This clonotype turned up a few times. The rearrangement uses TRBV21-1 and TRBJ2-7; the D segment call TRBD1 is taken from the table without a DNA check. TRBV21-1 is labeled a pseudogene. The CDR3 totals 15 residues. In DNA, the CDR3 is TGTGCCAGCAGCAGCCGGGACGCGAAACCCTACGAGCAGTACTTC. It translates to CASSSRDAKPYEQYF.

This clonotype was picked up one time. The V gene is TRBV20-1, the J gene TRBJ2-2; a possible D gene is TRBD2 (5 bases). The CDR3 consists of 14 residues. Trimming took 3 bases from V and 8 from J, leaving 16 bases between them. Germline lookup yields CDR1 DFQATT and CDR2 SNEGSKA (reference sequence). CDR3 nucleotide sequence: TGCAGTGCTAGGATAGCGTCGGCACCGGGGGAGCTGTTTTTT. Translating it yields CSARIASAPGELFF.

This chain joins TRBV7-8 and TRBJ2-4; D is unclear. The V gene lost 4 bases and the J gene lost 1 base, with 14 bases spanning the gap. CDR1 is SGHVS, CDR2 FQNEAQ, per germline. The CDR3 is 16 residues long. The CDR3 DNA sequence: TGTGCCAGCAGCTCTGATGGGGAAATGGCCAAAAACATTCAGTACTTC. Protein sequence: CASSSDGEMAKNIQYF.

This clonotype has more than one count but fewer than ten. A much larger clonotype is one base distant, so this may be a read error. The chain carries TRBV20-1 and TRBJ2-5; D gene unclear. The V gene lost 1 base and the J gene lost 2 bases, with 5 bases spanning the gap. Germline CDR1 and CDR2: DFQATT and SNEGSKA (reference sequence). This CDR3 spans 12 amino acids. CDR3 sequence: CSARVPQETQYF. As DNA, the CDR3 is TGCAGTGCTAGAGTCCCTCAAGAGACCCAGTACTTC.

This clonotype was counted at least ten times. This rearrangement joins TRBV25-1 to TRBJ2-7; TRBD1 matches at 7 bases. This CDR3 comprises 14 residues. Germline lookup yields CDR1 MGHDK and CDR2 SYGVNS. V lost 1 base and J lost 6; bases outside the gene matches: 6. The CDR3 sequence: CASSEFSAGGEQYF. As DNA, the CDR3 is TGTGCCAGCAGTGAATTTAGTGCAGGGGGCGAGCAGTACTTC.

CDR3 DNA sequence: TGTGCCACCGGAGGGGGTGAAAAACTGTTTTTT. Protein product: CATGGGEKLFF. The chain recombines TRBV10-3 with TRBJ1-4; maybe TRBD1 (6 bases). The V gene's germline CDR1 is ENHRY and CDR2 SYGVKD. The CDR3 has 11 residues. Deletions cut 10 bases from V and 7 bases from J, with 10 bases between.

The chain links TRBV12-3 or TRBV12-4 to TRBJ1-5; TRBD1 matches 12 bases. J lost 0 bases, V lost 5 bases, and 5 bases had no gene match. The CDR3 length is 17 residues. The CDR3 DNA reads TGTGCCAGCAGTCCAGGGACAGGGGGCTATAGCAATCAGCCCCAGCATTTT. It codes for CASSPGTGGYSNQPQHF.

This clonotype was picked up a small number of times. The CDR3 nucleotides are TGTGCCAGCAGTTCATCATCGGGTATGGGGAATCAGCCCCAGCATTTT. It codes for CASSSSSGMGNQPQHF. The V and J genes are TRBV12-3 or TRBV12-4 and TRBJ1-5; D is ambiguous. The CDR3 extends over 16 amino acids. Trimming stripped 4 bases from V and 4 bases from J, with 17 bases between.

This clonotype showed up just a few times. The genes are TRBV29-1 and TRBJ2-4; the D gene is possibly TRBD2 (6 bases). Germline V CDR1 and CDR2: SQVTM, ANQGSEA. The CDR3 runs to 14 residues. V was pared by 4 bases and J by 2 bases, with 12 bases between. The CDR3 sequence is CSVGGVGSKNIQYF. The CDR3 region has the DNA TGCAGCGTTGGGGGGGTAGGATCCAAAAACATTCAGTACTTC. The full variable domain, its missing parts supplied by reference TRBV29-1 and TRBJ2-4, is SAVISQKPSRDICQRGTSLTIQCQVDSQVTMMFWYRQQPGQSLTLIATANQGSEATYESGFVIDKFPISRPNLTFSTLTVSNMSPEDSSIYLCSVGGVGSKNIQYFGAGTRLSVL.

This clonotype was seen ten or more times. The rearrangement uses TRBV12-3 or TRBV12-4 and TRBJ2-7, with D maybe TRBD1 (6 bases). This CDR3 region has 13 residues. Trimming left V 7 bases short and J 1 base short, with 11 bases between. The DNA of the CDR3 is TGTGCCAGCACCTTAGGGGGTTCCTACGAGCAGTACTTC. As protein: CASTLGGSYEQYF.

The CDR3 DNA follows: TGTGCCAGCAGTGTACCTACTAGCGGGGGCACAGATACGCAGTATTTT. Residues: CASSVPTSGGTDTQYF. The chain links TRBV12-3 or TRBV12-4 to TRBJ2-3; 10 bases map to TRBD2. This CDR3 spans 16 amino acids. The J segment lost 1 base and the V segment lost 5 bases, leaving 6 bases of the junction unmatched.

The gene calls are TRBV6-5 and TRBJ2-4, with D perhaps TRBD2 (6 bases). The CDR3 contains 16 residues. Germline CDR1 MNHEY, CDR2 SVGAGI. CDR3 protein: CVSSFSGGIAKNIQYF. CDR3 DNA sequence: TGTGTCAGTAGTTTTTCCGGGGGAATAGCCAAAAACATTCAGTACTTC.

The rearrangement uses TRBV6-5 and TRBJ1-3, with D maybe TRBD1 (6 bases). With 2 bases removed from V and 8 bases from J, the gap between germline ends came to 13 bases. Germline lookup yields CDR1 MNHEY and CDR2 SVGAGI. This CDR3 has 14 amino acids. In DNA form, the CDR3 reads TGTGCCAGCAGTTACGCCAGGGGTCTGGACACCATATATTTT. It encodes CASSYARGLDTIYF.

There are many counts of this clonotype. V and J are TRBV5-1 and TRBJ2-5; TRBD1 aligns across 7 bases. V gave up 4 bases and J gave up 2 bases; unmatched junction bases: 5. CDR1 is SGHRS and CDR2 is YFSETQ in the germline V gene. The CDR3 consists of 14 residues. CDR3 in amino acids: CASSEGRGQETQYF. CDR3 bases: TGCGCCAGCAGCGAGGGCAGGGGGCAAGAGACCCAGTACTTC.

V is TRBV5-1 and J is TRBJ1-3; no firm D call. The V and J ends lost 8 bases and 7 bases respectively, with 22 bases between them. The CDR3 is 15 residues long. Germline V gene lookup returns CDR1 SGHRS and CDR2 YFSETQ. The CDR3 sequence is CASFGPDAESNTIYF. In DNA, the CDR3 is TGCGCCAGTTTCGGGCCGGACGCGGAATCGAACACCATATATTTT.

This clonotype was detected a few times. The chain couples TRBV13 to TRBJ2-1, with 8 positions matching TRBD2. With 4 bases clipped from V and 2 bases from J, the junction kept 4 bases outside the gene matches. Germline CDR1 is PRHDT and CDR2 is FYEKMQ (reference sequence). The CDR3 loop spans 15 amino acids. The CDR3 DNA reads as TGTGCCAGCAGCTCGGGAGGGGGGCCCTACAATGAGCAGTTCTTC. Protein product: CASSSGGGPYNEQFF.